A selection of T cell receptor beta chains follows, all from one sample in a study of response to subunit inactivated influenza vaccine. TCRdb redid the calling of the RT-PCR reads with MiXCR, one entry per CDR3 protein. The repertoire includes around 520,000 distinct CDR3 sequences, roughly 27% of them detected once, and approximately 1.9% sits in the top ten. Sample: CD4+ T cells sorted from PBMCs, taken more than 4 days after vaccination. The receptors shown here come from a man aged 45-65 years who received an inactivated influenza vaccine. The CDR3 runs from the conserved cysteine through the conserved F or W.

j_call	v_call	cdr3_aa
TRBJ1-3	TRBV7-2	CASSHTGGSGNTIYF
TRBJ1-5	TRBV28	CASSRTQLQPQHF
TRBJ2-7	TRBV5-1	CASSALASGDYEQYF
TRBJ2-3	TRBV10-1	CASSESTVSTDTQYF
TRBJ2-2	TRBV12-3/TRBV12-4	CASSVGQGAGELFF
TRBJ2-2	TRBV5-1	CASSVRADTGELFF
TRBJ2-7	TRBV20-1	CSANRDSREQYF
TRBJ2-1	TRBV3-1	CASSQILGNEQFF
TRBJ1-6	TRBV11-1	CASSWDGQGNSPLHF
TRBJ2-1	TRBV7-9	CASSLRATSRSYNEQFF
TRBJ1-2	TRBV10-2	CASSEAGLGYTF
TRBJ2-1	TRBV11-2	CASSPTHLGTGLNEQFF
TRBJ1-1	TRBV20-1	CSVAQANTEAFF
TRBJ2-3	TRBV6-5	CASSYSGSDTQYF
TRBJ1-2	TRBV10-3	CAISESGGSNYGYTF
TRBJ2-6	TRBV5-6	CASSLLSGQRFSGANVLTF
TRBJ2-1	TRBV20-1	CSARGIASGGQNNEQFF
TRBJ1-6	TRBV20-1	CSAGDRVSLHF
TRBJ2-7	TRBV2	CASHRATSGYEQYF
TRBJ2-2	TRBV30	CAWSPRSRTGELFF
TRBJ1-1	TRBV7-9	CASRWGWDSSTEAFF
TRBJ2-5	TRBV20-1	CSAATLAGVETQYF
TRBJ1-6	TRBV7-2	CASSLAAGGGNSPLHF
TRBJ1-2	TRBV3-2	CASSPNPQGGYTF
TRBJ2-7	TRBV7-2	CASSLGYNYQYEQYF
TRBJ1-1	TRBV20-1	CSADDRGPMNTEAFF
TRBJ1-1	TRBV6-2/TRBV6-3	CASTPGDRNTEAFF
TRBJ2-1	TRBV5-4	CASQPNSGRYNEQFF
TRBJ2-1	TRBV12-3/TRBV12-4	CASTRAGGSYNEQFF
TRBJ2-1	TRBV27	CASSSSGLLNEQFF
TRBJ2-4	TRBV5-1	CASSLEAGAKNIQYF
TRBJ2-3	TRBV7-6	CASSLNSGSFPHFTDTQYF
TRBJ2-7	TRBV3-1	CASSQDGRGRQYF
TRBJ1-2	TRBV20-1	CSASGAGFGYTF
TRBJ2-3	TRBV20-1	CRLTGTSESDTQYF
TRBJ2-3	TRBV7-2	CASSLVGGKGDTQYF
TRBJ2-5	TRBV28	CASKSWRDGETQYF
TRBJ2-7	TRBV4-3	CASSQGTGTYEQYF
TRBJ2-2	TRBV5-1	CASSTTTGSVGELFF
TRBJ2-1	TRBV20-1	CSAQWGGNEQFF